A single sample is the source of the 24 T cell receptor beta chains below, sequenced in a study of T-cell reconstitution after alpha-beta-depleted transplantation in children. The TCRbeta library was prepared with unique molecular identifiers. Via MiXCR, TCRdb re-called the PCR reads, giving one row per CDR3 protein. This repertoire shows about 980,000 distinct CDR3 sequences, around 30% found once; its top ten account for under 30%. The specimen was PBMCs, mostly from graft donor cells, collected 360 days after TCRalphabeta/CD19-depleted stem cell transplant. The receptors here all came from a boy younger than two who had a stem cell transplant for SCID, so the T cells may come from the graft donor.

This clonotype was observed a handful of times. The V and J genes are TRBV7-9 and TRBJ2-5, with TRBD2 matching over 7 bases. Germline lookup yields CDR1 SEHNR and CDR2 FQNEAQ (reference sequence). CDR3 size: 14 residues. V shed 0 bases, J shed 4 bases, and the junction held 2 bases outside the gene matches. CDR3: CASSLARELETQYF. In DNA form, the CDR3 reads TGTGCCAGCAGCTTAGCGCGGGAGTTAGAGACCCAGTACTTC.

V gene TRBV13 combines with J gene TRBJ2-7; 8 positions match TRBD1. The J segment lost 2 bases and the V segment lost 5 bases, leaving 14 bases of the junction unmatched. The CDR3 is 17 amino acids. Looked up from germline, CDR1 is PRHDT and CDR2 is FYEKMQ (reference sequence). The DNA for the CDR3 is TGTGCCAGCAGCCGGAGCCCACGGACAGGGTCAGCCTACGAGCAGTACTTC. This codes for CASSRSPRTGSAYEQYF.

V and J are TRBV28 and TRBJ1-4; D may be TRBD1 (6 bases). V was shortened by 3 bases and J by 8 bases, with 13 bases between the two germline ends. Germline V gene lookup returns CDR1 MDHEN and CDR2 SYDVKM. This CDR3 has 14 amino acids. Here the CDR3 reads CASSLGGRREKLFF. The CDR3 nucleotides read TGTGCCAGCAGTTTGGGGGGGCGAAGGGAAAAACTGTTTTTT. Variable domain in full (rest from reference TRBV28 and TRBJ1-4): DVKVTQSSRYLVKRTGEKVFLECVQDMDHENMFWYRQDPGLGLRLIYFSYDVKMKEKGDIPEGYSVSREKKERFSLILESASTNQTSMYLCASSLGGRREKLFFGSGTQLSVL.

V and J are TRBV21-1 and TRBJ2-7; the D call of TRBD1 is as the table states it, not checked on the DNA. TRBV21-1 is a pseudogene segment. The length of the CDR3 is 17 residues. The CDR3, as DNA: TGTGCCAGCAGCAAGGCCCTGGGGGGCGGGAAAGTCCGAGAGCAGTACTTC. This translates into CASSKALGGGKVREQYF.

This clonotype appeared a few times. The chain has TRBV5-1 and TRBJ2-1; D is perhaps TRBD2 (6 bases). Trimming shortened V by 4 bases and J by 5 bases, and 19 bases separated the two germline ends. Germline V gene data show CDR1 as SGHRS and CDR2 as YFSETQ. The CDR3 has 16 amino acids. The CDR3 sequence is CASSPLVGGIDNEQFF. CDR3 nucleotides: TGCGCCAGCAGCCCGCTGGTGGGGGGAATCGACAATGAGCAGTTCTTC. The full variable domain, its missing parts supplied by reference TRBV5-1 and TRBJ2-1, is KAGVTQTPRYLIKTRGQQVTLSCSPISGHRSVSWYQQTPGQGLQFLFEYFSETQRNKGNFPGRFSGRQFSNSRSEMNVSTLELGDSALYLCASSPLVGGIDNEQFFGPGTRLTVL.

This clonotype was counted only a few times. V and J are TRBV27 and TRBJ2-7; tentatively, D is TRBD1 (6 bases). The ends were cut back, 6 bases at V and 9 bases at J, with 21 bases in the middle. The CDR3 sequence is 14 residues long. Germline V gene lookup returns CDR1 MNHEY and CDR2 SMNVEV (reference sequence). CDR3 nucleotide sequence: TGTGCCAGCAGCTCAACACGACAGGCCCTAGGGCAGTACTTC. It is translated as CASSSTRQALGQYF.

The V and J genes are TRBV11-2 and TRBJ1-1, with D hard to call. V was cut by 5 bases and J by 2 bases, with 12 bases left in between. This CDR3 spans 14 amino acids. Germline lookup yields CDR1 SGHAT and CDR2 FQNNGV. The CDR3 DNA is TGTGCCAGCAGCATGACCCACGGTAACACTGAAGCTTTCTTT. Its protein is CASSMTHGNTEAFF.

This clonotype was counted a few times. The V gene is TRBV27, the J gene TRBJ2-7, with 10 bases aligning to TRBD2. After removal of 5 bases from V and 7 bases from J, the junction contained 14 bases not matched to a gene. Germline V gives CDR1 MNHEY, CDR2 SMNVEV (reference sequence). The CDR3 sequence is 16 residues long. This chain's CDR3 is CASSPITAGGPREQYF. In nucleotides, the CDR3 is TGTGCCAGCAGTCCCATCACAGCGGGGGGGCCTCGAGAGCAGTACTTC.

This clonotype was counted a few times. The rearrangement joins TRBV7-9 to TRBJ2-3; 10 positions match TRBD2. Per germline, CDR1 SEHNR and CDR2 FQNEAQ (reference sequence). The length of the CDR3 is 16 residues. Trimming took 3 bases from V and 11 from J; bases not matched to a gene: 14. CDR3 in amino acids: CASSLKASGGERVQYF. CDR3 sequence (DNA): TGTGCCAGCAGCTTGAAGGCTAGCGGGGGTGAGAGGGTGCAGTATTTT.

This clonotype has just a few counts. The V call is TRBV6-5, the J call TRBJ2-3, with 9 bases aligning to TRBD2. V lost 2 bases and J lost 2; bases outside the gene matches: 5. CDR3 length: 16 amino acids. Germline V lookup: CDR1 MNHEY, CDR2 SVGAGI. CDR3 nucleotide sequence: TGTGCCAGCAGTTACCTTAGCGGGGGAGTCACAGATACGCAGTATTTT. This encodes CASSYLSGGVTDTQYF.

This clonotype was detected a few times. This chain connects TRBV5-1 to TRBJ2-1; TRBD1 or TRBD2 may be the D gene (5 bases each). Germline V gene lookup returns CDR1 SGHRS and CDR2 YFSETQ. The CDR3 runs to 15 residues. V shed 0 bases and J shed 6 bases, with 13 bases lying between them. CDR3 in amino acids: CASSLGGTVVNEQFF. The DNA for the CDR3 is TGCGCCAGCAGCTTGGGTGGGACCGTTGTCAATGAGCAGTTCTTC.

This clonotype was detected only a few times. The CDR3 here is CSARDFDRAGQPQHF. CDR3 bases: TGCAGTGCTAGAGACTTCGACAGGGCAGGTCAGCCCCAGCATTTT. This chain uses TRBV20-1 with TRBJ1-5; 7 bases map to TRBD1. V trimming: 0 bases; J trimming: 6 bases; junction bases outside the gene matches: 8. The length of the CDR3 is 15 residues. Germline V gene data show CDR1 as DFQATT and CDR2 as SNEGSKA (reference sequence).

Of note for this clonotype: At one of its ends the junction is not consistent with the germline gene, which may arise from a read error. The chain employs TRBV5-1 and TRBJ2-7, with a possible D match to TRBD2 (7 bases). Germline V gene sequence: CDR1 SGHRS, CDR2 YFSETQ. This CDR3 has 14 amino acids. The CDR3: CASSWDGGPYEQYF. The CDR3 DNA reads TGCGCCAGCAGCTGGGACGGGGGGCCCTACGAACAGTACTTC. Full variable domain (outside the CDR3, taken from reference TRBV5-1 and TRBJ2-7): KAGVTQTPRYLIKTRGQQVTLSCSPISGHRSVSWYQQTPGQGLQFLFEYFSETQRNKGNFPGRFSGRQFSNSRSEMNVSTLELGDSALYLCASSWDGGPYEQYFGPGTRLTVT.

This clonotype was found a few times. This rearrangement joins TRBV5-1 to TRBJ1-1; 9 bases are shared with TRBD1. Trimming took 6 bases from V and 3 from J; bases not matched to a gene: 15. Germline CDR1 is SGHRS and CDR2 is YFSETQ. The CDR3 covers 17 residues. In DNA, the CDR3 is TGCGCCAGCACAACACAGGGGGCGATGGTCGGTGACACTGAAGCTTTCTTT. Its translation: CASTTQGAMVGDTEAFF.

This clonotype was seen a few times. The rearrangement joins TRBV5-1 to TRBJ2-1; D not resolved. Trimming stripped 4 bases from V and 7 bases from J, with 18 bases between. CDR1 is SGHRS, CDR2 YFSETQ, per germline. This CDR3 contains 15 residues. CDR3 nucleotide sequence: TGCGCCAGCAGCCCGGCGGAATTCCGTACAAATGAGCAGTTCTTC. Encoded protein: CASSPAEFRTNEQFF.

The chain is built from TRBV6-5 and TRBJ1-5; D is unresolved. CDR3 size: 14 residues. Deletions cut 2 bases from V and 4 bases from J, with 9 bases between. The germline CDR1 and CDR2 sequences are MNHEY and SVGAGI. For the CDR3, the DNA is TGTGCCAGCAGTTACGGCCTAGGGAATCAGCCCCAGCATTTT. Amino acid sequence: CASSYGLGNQPQHF.

A few counts support this clonotype. The genes are TRBV6-5 and TRBJ2-3; D remains unclear. Germline loops: CDR1 MNHEY, CDR2 SVGAGI. The V end was cut by 4 bases, the J end by 6 bases, with 14 bases between. There are 14 residues in the CDR3. The CDR3 spells CASSFPAAADTQYF. CDR3 in DNA: TGTGCCAGCAGTTTCCCGGCCGCCGCGGATACGCAGTATTTT.

The V and J genes are TRBV7-9 and TRBJ2-7; weak D call: TRBD1 (6 bases). CDR1 is SEHNR and CDR2 is FQNEAQ in the germline V gene (reference sequence). Trimming left V 4 bases short and J 2 bases short, with 15 bases between. The CDR3 sequence is 15 residues long. In nucleotides, the CDR3 is TGTGCCAGCAGCTCTCAGGGGTCCTTTCCCTACGAGCAGTACTTC. Residues: CASSSQGSFPYEQYF.

The gene calls are TRBV7-9 and TRBJ1-4; TRBD1 might be the D (6 bases). The CDR3 length is 17 residues. CDR1 and CDR2 from the germline V gene are SEHNR and FQNEAQ (reference sequence). Trimming took 2 bases from V and 6 from J, leaving 19 bases between them. Here the CDR3 reads CASSLSPGETFYEKLFF. The DNA of the CDR3 is TGTGCCAGCAGCTTATCTCCAGGGGAGACCTTTTATGAAAAACTGTTTTTT.

The rearrangement links TRBV3-1 to TRBJ2-2, with D perhaps matching TRBD1 (6 bases). This CDR3 has 16 residues. V lost 4 bases and J lost 0, with 12 bases in between. Germline CDR1 LGHDT, CDR2 YNNKEL (reference sequence). CDR3 nucleotide sequence: TGTGCCAGCAGCCCCGGGACACCTGCGAACACCGGGGAGCTGTTTTTT. This encodes CASSPGTPANTGELFF.

The chain recombines TRBV29-1 with TRBJ1-2; D not certain. V was trimmed by 0 bases and J by 3 bases, leaving 5 bases between them. This CDR3 is built from 12 residues. Germline CDR1 and CDR2: SQVTM and ANQGSEA. CDR3 in DNA: TGCAGCGTTGAAGAACTTTACTATGGCTACACCTTC. It is translated as CSVEELYYGYTF.

This clonotype was seen repeatedly, ten times or more. The gene calls are TRBV5-1 and TRBJ2-5; D not resolved. CDR1 is SGHRS, CDR2 YFSETQ, per germline. The V end was cut by 0 bases, the J end by 5 bases, with 5 bases between. The CDR3 has 12 amino acids. The CDR3 loop reads CASSLVWETQYF. Written as DNA, the CDR3 is TGCGCCAGCAGCTTGGTCTGGGAGACCCAGTACTTC.

This clonotype appeared a few times. The chain carries TRBV5-1 and TRBJ2-7; a possible D gene is TRBD1 (6 bases). The CDR3 is made up of 14 amino acids. The V and J ends lost 0 bases and 2 bases respectively, with 9 bases between them. Germline V gene data show CDR1 as SGHRS and CDR2 as YFSETQ. CDR3 protein: CASSLEGEPYEQYF. The CDR3 DNA reads TGCGCCAGCAGCTTGGAGGGGGAACCCTACGAGCAGTACTTC.

This clonotype has ten or more counts. V and J are TRBV20-1 and TRBJ2-7, with no clear D. Germline-derived CDR1 and CDR2 are DFQATT and SNEGSKA (reference sequence). The length of the CDR3 is 10 residues. Deletions cut 3 bases from V and 2 bases from J, with 2 bases between. CDR3 sequence (DNA): TGCAGTGCTAGCGCCTACGAGCAGTACTTC. Residues: CSASAYEQYF.